This T cell receptor (beta chain) was profiled in a study of radiotherapy plus CTLA-4 blockade in lung cancer. Study conclusions and caveats: TCR clones from tumors expanded in blood after radiotherapy plus ipilimumab.

TCRdb's table, derived via immunoSEQ multiplex PCR, lists solely in-frame clones and lacks some. The data show tens of thousands of clones, 75% to 80% seen once. There are 14 residues in the CDR3. Trimming cost V 10 bases and J 0 bases, with 16 bases left between them. Germline V lookup: CDR1 MNHEY, CDR2 SVGAGI. Concerning this clone: Its antigen is not known.

The TCR sequence derives from a human donor with non-small cell lung cancer whose response to radiotherapy plus ipilimumab could not be evaluated. The sample here was peripheral blood, taken from a patient treated with radiotherapy plus ipilimumab. The rearrangement joins TRBV6-5 to TRBJ2-7, with D possibly being TRBD1 (6 bases). The CDR3 DNA reads as TGTGCCACCAAGAGAACAGGGAGCTCCTACGAGCAGTACTTC. As protein: CATKRTGSSYEQYF.